The entry that follows covers one T cell receptor beta chain sequence. This sample was taken from a study of blood T cell repertoires in COVID-19. Looked up from germline, CDR1 is SEHNR and CDR2 is FQNEAQ (reference sequence). This CDR3 has 18 residues. Deletions cut 1 base from V and 4 bases from J, with 22 bases between. Some clones are missing from TCRdb's copy, which holds only in-frame ones; the method was immunoSEQ multiplex PCR. The sample has 90,000 to 120,000 clones; roughly 90% are singletons. The sequencing input was peripheral blood. The source is a man aged 35 to 55 with active or convalescent COVID-19. V and J are TRBV7-9 and TRBJ1-1, with a tentative D call TRBD1 (6 bases). The CDR3 region has the DNA TGTGCCAGCAGCTTAGGGGGGACACTCGTACCAGCCGGCACTGAAGCTTTCTTT. It yields the protein CASSLGGTLVPAGTEAFF.